This T cell receptor (beta chain) was found in a study of blood T cell repertoires in COVID-19. Study as a whole: COVID-19 samples, acute and convalescent, were from the United States, Italy and Spain. PBMCs, B-cell-depleted T cells, or T cells provided the cDNA or gDNA that made up the material.

Assay used: immunoSEQ multiplex PCR; TCRdb lists only in-frame clones, some missing. This sample yields 200,000 to 250,000 clones, of which approximately 84% are seen a single time; around 5.7% belongs to the top ten. This clonotype originated in a man older than 75 with acute or convalescent COVID-19. Sequencing input: peripheral blood.

CDR3 coding DNA: TGTGCCAGCAGCGCCAACCCCTCGGGCGAGCAGTACGTC. Residues: CASSANPSGEQYV. This chain uses TRBV3-1 (or the pseudogene TRBV3-2) with TRBJ2-7; D remains unclear. Looked up from germline, CDR1 is LGHDT and CDR2 is YNNKEL (reference sequence). The CDR3 spans 13 residues. Trimming took off 5 bases at V and 6 bases at J, with 14 bases between the two ends.